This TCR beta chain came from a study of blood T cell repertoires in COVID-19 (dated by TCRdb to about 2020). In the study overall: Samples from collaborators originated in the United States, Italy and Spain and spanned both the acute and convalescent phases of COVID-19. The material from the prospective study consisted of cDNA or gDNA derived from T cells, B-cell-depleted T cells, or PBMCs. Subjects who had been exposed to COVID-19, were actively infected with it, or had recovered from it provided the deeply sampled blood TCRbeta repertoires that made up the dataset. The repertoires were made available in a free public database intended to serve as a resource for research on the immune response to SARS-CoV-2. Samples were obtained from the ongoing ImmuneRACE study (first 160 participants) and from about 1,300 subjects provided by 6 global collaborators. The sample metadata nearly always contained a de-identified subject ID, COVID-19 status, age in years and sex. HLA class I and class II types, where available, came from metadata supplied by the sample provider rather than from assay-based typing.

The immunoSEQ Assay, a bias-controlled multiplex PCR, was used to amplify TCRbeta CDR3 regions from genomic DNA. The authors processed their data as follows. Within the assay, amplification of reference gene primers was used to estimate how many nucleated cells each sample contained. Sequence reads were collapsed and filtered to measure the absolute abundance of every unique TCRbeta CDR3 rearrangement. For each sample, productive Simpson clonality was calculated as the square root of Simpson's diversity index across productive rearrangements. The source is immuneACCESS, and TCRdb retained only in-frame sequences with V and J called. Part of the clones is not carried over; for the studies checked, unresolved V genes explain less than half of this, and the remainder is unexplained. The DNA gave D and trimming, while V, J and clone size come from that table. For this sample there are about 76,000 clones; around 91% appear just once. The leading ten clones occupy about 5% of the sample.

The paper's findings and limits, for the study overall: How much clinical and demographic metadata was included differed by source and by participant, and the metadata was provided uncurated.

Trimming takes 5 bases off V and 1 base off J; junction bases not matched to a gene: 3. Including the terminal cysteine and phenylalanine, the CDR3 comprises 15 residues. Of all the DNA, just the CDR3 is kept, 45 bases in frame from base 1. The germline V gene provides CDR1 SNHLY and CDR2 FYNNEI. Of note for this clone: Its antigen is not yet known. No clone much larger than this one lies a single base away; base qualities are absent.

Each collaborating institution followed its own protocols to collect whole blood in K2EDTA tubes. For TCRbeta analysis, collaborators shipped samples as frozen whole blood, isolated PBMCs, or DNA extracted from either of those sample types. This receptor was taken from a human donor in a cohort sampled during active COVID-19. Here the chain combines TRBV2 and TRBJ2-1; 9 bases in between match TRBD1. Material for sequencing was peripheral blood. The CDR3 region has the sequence CASSRQGGSYNEQFF. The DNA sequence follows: TGTGCCAGCAGTCGACAGGGGGGATCCTACAATGAGCAGTTCTTC.